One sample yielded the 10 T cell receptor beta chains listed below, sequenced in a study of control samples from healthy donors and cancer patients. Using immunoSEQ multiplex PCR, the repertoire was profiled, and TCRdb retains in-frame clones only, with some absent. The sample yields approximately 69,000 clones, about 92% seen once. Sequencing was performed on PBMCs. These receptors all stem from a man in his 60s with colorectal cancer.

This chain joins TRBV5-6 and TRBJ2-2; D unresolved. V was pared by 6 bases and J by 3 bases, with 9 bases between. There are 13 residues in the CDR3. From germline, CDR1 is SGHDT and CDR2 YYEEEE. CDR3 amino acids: CASIRGYTGELFF. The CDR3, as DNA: TGTGCCAGCATCCGTGGGTACACCGGGGAGCTGTTTTTT. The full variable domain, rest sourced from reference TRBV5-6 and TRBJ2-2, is DAGVTQSPTHLIKTRGQQVTLRCSPKSGHDTVSWYQQALGQGPQFIFQYYEEEERQRGNFPDRFSGHQFPNYSSELNVNALLLGDSALYLCASIRGYTGELFFGEGSRLTVL.

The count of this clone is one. CDR3 sequence: CASSILGNSNQPQHF. DNA for the CDR3: TGTGCCAGTAGTATTTTGGGAAACTCCAATCAGCCCCAGCATTTT. V is TRBV19 and J is TRBJ1-5; no clear D gene. This CDR3 region has 15 residues. V was shortened by 3 bases and J by 3 bases, with 12 bases between the two germline ends. Germline V gives CDR1 LNHDA, CDR2 SQIVND (reference sequence).

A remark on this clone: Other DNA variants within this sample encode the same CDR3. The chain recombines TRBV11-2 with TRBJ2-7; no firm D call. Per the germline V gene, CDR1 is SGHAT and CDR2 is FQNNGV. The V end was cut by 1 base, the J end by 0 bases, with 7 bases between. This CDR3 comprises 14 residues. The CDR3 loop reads CASSLGFSSYEQYF. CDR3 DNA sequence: TGTGCCAGCAGCTTAGGGTTTAGCTCCTACGAGCAGTACTTC.

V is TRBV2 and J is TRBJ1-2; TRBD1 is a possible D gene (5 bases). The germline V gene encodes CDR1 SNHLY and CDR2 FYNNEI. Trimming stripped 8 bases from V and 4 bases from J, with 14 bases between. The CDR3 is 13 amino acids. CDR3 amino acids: CASGPGTGYGYTF. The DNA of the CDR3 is TGTGCCAGCGGTCCGGGGACGGGCTATGGCTACACCTTC.

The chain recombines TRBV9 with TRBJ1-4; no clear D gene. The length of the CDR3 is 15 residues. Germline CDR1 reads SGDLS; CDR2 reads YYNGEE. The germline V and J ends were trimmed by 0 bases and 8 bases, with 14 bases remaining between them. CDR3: CASSVGAQRLEKLFF. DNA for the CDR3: TGTGCCAGCAGCGTAGGGGCCCAGCGGTTAGAAAAACTGTTTTTT. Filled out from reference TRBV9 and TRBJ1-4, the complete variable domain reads DSGVTQTPKHLITATGQRVTLRCSPRSGDLSVYWYQQSLDQGLQFLIQYYNGEERAKGNILERFSAQQFPDLHSELNLSSLELGDSALYFCASSVGAQRLEKLFFGSGTQLSVL.

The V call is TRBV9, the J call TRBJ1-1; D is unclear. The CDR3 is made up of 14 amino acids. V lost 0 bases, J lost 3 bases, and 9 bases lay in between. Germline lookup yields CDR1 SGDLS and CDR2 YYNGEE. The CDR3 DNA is TGTGCCAGCAGCGTAGGAGGGTTTGACACTGAAGCTTTCTTT. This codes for CASSVGGFDTEAFF.

The CDR3: CASSSSPENYGYTF. CDR3 coding DNA: TGTGCCAGCAGCTCCTCGCCGGAGAACTATGGCTACACCTTC. The chain combines TRBV11-2 with TRBJ1-2, with D unresolved. Germline V CDR1 and CDR2: SGHAT, FQNNGV. With 4 bases removed from V and 2 bases from J, the gap between germline ends came to 11 bases. The CDR3 spans 14 residues.

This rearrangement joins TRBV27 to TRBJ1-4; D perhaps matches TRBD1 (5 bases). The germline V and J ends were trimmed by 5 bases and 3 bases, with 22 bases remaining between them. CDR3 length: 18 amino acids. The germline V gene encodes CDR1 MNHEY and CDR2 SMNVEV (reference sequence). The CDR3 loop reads CASSETLQAPGPNEKLFF. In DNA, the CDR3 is TGTGCCAGCAGTGAGACACTACAGGCCCCCGGGCCTAATGAAAAACTGTTTTTT.

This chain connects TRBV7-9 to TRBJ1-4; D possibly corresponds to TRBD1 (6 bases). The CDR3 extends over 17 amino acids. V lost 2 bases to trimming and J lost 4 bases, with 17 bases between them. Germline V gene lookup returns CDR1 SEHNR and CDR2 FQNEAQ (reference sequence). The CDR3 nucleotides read TGTGCCAGCAGCTTAATTCGGGTTGGACAGATTAATGAAAAACTGTTTTTT. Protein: CASSLIRVGQINEKLFF.

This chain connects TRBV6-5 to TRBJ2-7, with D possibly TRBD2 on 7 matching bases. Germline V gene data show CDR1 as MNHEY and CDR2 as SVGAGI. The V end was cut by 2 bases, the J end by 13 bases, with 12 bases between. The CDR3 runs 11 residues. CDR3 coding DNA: TGTGCCAGCAGTTACCAAGGGGGACTATACTTC. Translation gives CASSYQGGLYF.